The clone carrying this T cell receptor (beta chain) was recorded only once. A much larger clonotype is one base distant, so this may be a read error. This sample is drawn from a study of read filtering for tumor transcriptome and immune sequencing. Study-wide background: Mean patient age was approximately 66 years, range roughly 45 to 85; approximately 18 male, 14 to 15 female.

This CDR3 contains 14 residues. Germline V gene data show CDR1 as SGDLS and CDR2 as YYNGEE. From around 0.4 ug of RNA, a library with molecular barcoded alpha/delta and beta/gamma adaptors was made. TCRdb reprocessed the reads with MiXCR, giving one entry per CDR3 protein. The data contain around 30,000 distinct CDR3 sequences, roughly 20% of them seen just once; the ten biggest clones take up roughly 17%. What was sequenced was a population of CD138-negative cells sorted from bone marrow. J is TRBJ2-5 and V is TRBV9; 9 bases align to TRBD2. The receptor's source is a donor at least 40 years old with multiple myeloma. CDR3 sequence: CASNRAGGQEIQYF. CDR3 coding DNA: TGTGCCAGCAACAGAGCGGGGGGCCAAGAGATCCAGTACTTC.